The T cell receptor beta chain described here comes from a study of cytomegalovirus exposure and HLA in healthy donors. Turning to the study itself: Of approximately 400 genotyped donors, about 81% clustered with self-reported Caucasian donors.

PCR involved 60 Vbeta and 13 Jbeta primers. Original analysis: Unique TCR beta chains numbered roughly 80 million in a later analysis, with about 11 million shared. Produced via immunoSEQ multiplex PCR; TCRdb's table is partial and in-frame only. That table is the source of V, J and clone size, and D and trimming were worked out from the DNA. Of about 200,000 clones listed, over 65% were seen once; the top ten hold 0.63%. Nominally healthy donors were sampled, though unrecorded immune exposures were likely. This clone was detected a few times. The germline V gene encodes CDR1 SGHTA and CDR2 FQGTGA. The V gene end was trimmed by 5 bases and the J gene end by 3 bases; junction bases not matched to a gene: 3. The CDR3 contains 13 residues.

V is TRBV7-3 and J is TRBJ1-1; 7 bases are shared with TRBD1. What was sequenced was PBMCs. This clonotype was sampled from a man between 18 and 35 years old in good health and CMV-seronegative. DNA of the CDR3: TGTGCCAGCAGCCCCACAGGGGACACTGAAGCTTTCTTT. Residues: CASSPTGDTEAFF. Complete variable domain (other parts from reference TRBV7-3 and TRBJ1-1): GAGVSQTPSNKVTEKGKYVELRCDPISGHTALYWYRQSLGQGPEFLIYFQGTGAADDSGLPNDRFFAVRPEGSVSTLKIQRTERGDSAVYLCASSPTGDTEAFFGQGTRLTVV.